This T cell receptor (beta chain) was recorded in a study of blood T cells in healthy people across ages. A second PCR, run for about 7 to 12 cycles, used a sample-barcoded 5' primer plus a J-beta primer mix. TCRdb reanalysed the 5' RACE reads using MiXCR and keeps one entry per CDR3 protein. The sample lists 660,000 or so distinct CDR3 sequences, 45% to 65% seen once, with approximately 37% in the top ten. Note on this clonotype: Its antigen is currently unknown.

The germline V and J ends were trimmed by 0 bases and 6 bases, with 9 bases remaining between them. The CDR3 covers 14 residues. From germline, CDR1 is MNHNS and CDR2 SASEGT. Study outcomes and limitations: A strong correlation was found between TCR beta diversity and the percentage of naive T cells. Naive and antigen-experienced cells were not separated, limiting conclusive comparison. The CMV status of each donor remained undetermined, and this could have confounded shifts in expanded clonotypes. Per million T cells, TCR beta diversity dropped about linearly as age rose.

The TCR originated in a man in his sixties in good health. Sequencing used blood. J is TRBJ2-1 and V is TRBV6-1; D tentatively reads TRBD1 or TRBD2 (5 bases each). For the CDR3, the DNA is TGTGCCAGCAGTGAAGCAGGGACCCTCAATGAGCAGTTCTTC. Its translation is CASSEAGTLNEQFF.